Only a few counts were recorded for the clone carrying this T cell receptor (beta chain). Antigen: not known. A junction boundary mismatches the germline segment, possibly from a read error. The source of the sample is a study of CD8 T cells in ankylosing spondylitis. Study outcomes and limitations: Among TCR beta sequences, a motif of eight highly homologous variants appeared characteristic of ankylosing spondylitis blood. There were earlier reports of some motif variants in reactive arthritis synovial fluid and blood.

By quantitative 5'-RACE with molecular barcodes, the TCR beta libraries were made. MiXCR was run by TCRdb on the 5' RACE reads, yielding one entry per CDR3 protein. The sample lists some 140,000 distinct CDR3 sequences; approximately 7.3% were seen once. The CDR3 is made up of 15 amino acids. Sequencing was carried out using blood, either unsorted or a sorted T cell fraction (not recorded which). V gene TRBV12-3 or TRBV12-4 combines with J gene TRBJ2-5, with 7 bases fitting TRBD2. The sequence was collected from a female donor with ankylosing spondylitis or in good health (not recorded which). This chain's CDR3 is CASSSPRGEFDTLYF. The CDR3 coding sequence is TGTGCCAGCAGTTCCCCCCGGGGGGAGTTTGACACCCTGTACTTC.